The 26 T cell receptor beta chains below all came from one sample that was sequenced in a study of early stage breast cancer tumors. Assay used: immunoSEQ multiplex PCR; TCRdb lists only in-frame clones, some missing. The table includes roughly 56,000 clones, about 83% detected once. Sequencing was carried out using blood. The source is a person aged 25 to 45 with breast cancer.

This clone was seen just once. This chain links TRBV19 with TRBJ2-5; 9 bases match TRBD1. Trimming cost V 6 bases and J 4 bases; bases outside gene matches: 9. From germline, CDR1 is LNHDA and CDR2 SQIVND (reference sequence). The CDR3 totals 15 residues. The CDR3, as DNA: TGTGCCAGTAGCGCCGGGACAGGGATCTCAGAGACCCAGTACTTC. Its translation: CASSAGTGISETQYF.

A single count supports this clone. The CDR3 coding sequence is TGTGCCAGCAGCCCTACCCCTGGGAGCACTGAAGCTTTCTTT. Translated, it gives CASSPTPGSTEAFF. This chain connects TRBV6-5 to TRBJ1-1; D uncertain. Germline V gives CDR1 MNHEY, CDR2 SVGAGI. The V end was cut by 6 bases, the J end by 4 bases, with 15 bases between. This CDR3 spans 14 amino acids.

The rearrangement links TRBV7-9 to TRBJ1-4; TRBD1 might be the D (6 bases). There are 14 residues in the CDR3. From germline, CDR1 is SEHNR and CDR2 FQNEAQ (reference sequence). Trimming left V 7 bases short and J 5 bases short, with 14 bases between. The CDR3 region is CASTSTGQNEKLFF. CDR3 nucleotide sequence: TGTGCCAGCACCTCAACAGGGCAGAATGAAAAACTGTTTTTT.

The V gene is TRBV4-1, the J gene TRBJ2-3; unclear D gene. V was trimmed by 3 bases and J by 6 bases, leaving 16 bases between them. The CDR3 totals 15 residues. Germline V gene lookup returns CDR1 MGHRA and CDR2 YSYEKL. CDR3 sequence: CASSHGYQEGDTQYF. In DNA form, the CDR3 reads TGCGCCAGCAGCCATGGATACCAAGAAGGGGATACGCAGTATTTT.

The chain carries TRBV18 and TRBJ2-5; D gene unclear. The CDR3 is 12 residues long. The ends were cut back, 3 bases at V and 5 bases at J, with 7 bases in the middle. The germline V gene encodes CDR1 KGHSH and CDR2 LQKENI. The CDR3, as DNA: TGTGCCAGCTCACCGTCCGGGGAGACCCAGTACTTC. This translates into CASSPSGETQYF.

The chain joins TRBV6-5 to TRBJ1-2, with D unclear. With 0 bases removed from V and 7 bases from J, the gap between germline ends came to 15 bases. Germline CDR1 MNHEY, CDR2 SVGAGI. The CDR3 sequence is 15 residues long. CDR3: CASSYSIMQTSGYTF. Written as DNA, the CDR3 is TGTGCCAGCAGTTACTCGATTATGCAGACTTCTGGCTACACCTTC.

The V call is TRBV5-1, the J call TRBJ1-1; D may be TRBD1 (5 bases). The CDR3 length is 16 residues. Germline assignment: CDR1 SGHRS and CDR2 YFSETQ. V gave up 0 bases and J gave up 1 base, with 13 bases separating them. Here the CDR3 reads CASSLAAGLQNTEAFF. The CDR3 DNA is TGCGCCAGCAGCTTGGCCGCGGGACTCCAGAACACTGAAGCTTTCTTT.

The gene calls are TRBV5-1 and TRBJ2-1; D may be TRBD2 (6 bases). The CDR3 sequence is 15 residues long. Trimming took off 4 bases at V and 4 bases at J, with 15 bases between the two ends. CDR1 is SGHRS, CDR2 YFSETQ, per germline. The CDR3 sequence is CASSPSGAGYNEQFF. CDR3 bases: TGCGCCAGCAGCCCTTCCGGGGCGGGGTACAATGAGCAGTTCTTC.

The chain recombines TRBV27 with TRBJ1-5, with D perhaps TRBD1 (6 bases). Looked up from germline, CDR1 is MNHEY and CDR2 is SMNVEV (reference sequence). This CDR3 is 15 amino acids long. V lost 3 bases and J lost 6, with 15 bases in between. Written as DNA, the CDR3 is TGTGCCAGCAGTTTCTCCGGGACAAGGATTCAGCCCCAGCATTTT. It codes for CASSFSGTRIQPQHF.

This clone was seen a few times. The chain employs TRBV15 and TRBJ2-2, with D unclear. Germline CDR1 reads LNHNV; CDR2 reads YYDKDF (reference sequence). The CDR3 is made up of 15 amino acids. Deletions cut 3 bases from V and 7 bases from J, with 15 bases between. The CDR3 DNA sequence: TGTGCCACCAGCAGGGAAATGGGTGGGATCGGGGAGCTGTTTTTT. Encoded protein: CATSREMGGIGELFF.

This clone was recorded a few times. The V call is TRBV12-1, the J call TRBJ2-7; whether TRBD2, the table's D call, matches the DNA was not checked. TRBV12-1 is tagged as a pseudogene. The CDR3 length is 17 residues. The DNA of the CDR3 is TGTGCCAGCAGCTTTACTGTGGTGGGTACTATCCCCTACGAGCAGTACTTC. Translated: CASSFTVVGTIPYEQYF.

The chain recombines TRBV5-1 with TRBJ2-7, with D tentatively TRBD1 or TRBD2 (5 bases each). The germline V and J ends were trimmed by 4 bases and 1 base, with 18 bases remaining between them. The CDR3 is 16 residues long. Germline CDR1 SGHRS, CDR2 YFSETQ. CDR3 coding DNA: TGCGCCAGCAGCGATCCCAGGGACGCCGGATCCTACGAGCAGTACTTC. Translated: CASSDPRDAGSYEQYF.

This chain connects TRBV21-1 to TRBJ2-1; TRBD1 reflects the table's D call only, with no check against the DNA. TRBV21-1 is recorded as a pseudogene. This CDR3 is built from 14 residues. The CDR3 region is CASSKGQGFNEQFF. The CDR3 DNA sequence: TGTGCCAGCAGCAAGGGACAGGGGTTCAATGAGCAGTTCTTC.

This clone appeared a few times. The V call is TRBV6-6, the J call TRBJ1-6; 8 positions agree with TRBD1. Germline CDR1 is MNHNY and CDR2 is SVGAGI (reference sequence). V lost 2 bases and J lost 8; bases outside the gene matches: 5. The CDR3 runs to 15 residues. CDR3 loop: CASSYGQGIDSPLHF. DNA for the CDR3: TGTGCCAGCAGTTACGGACAGGGAATCGATTCACCCCTCCACTTT.

V and J are TRBV30 and TRBJ1-5; a possible D gene is TRBD1 (5 bases). This CDR3 has 12 residues. V was pared by 3 bases and J by 3 bases, with 6 bases between. Germline V CDR1 and CDR2: GTSNPN, SVGIG (reference sequence). CDR3 DNA sequence: TGTGCCTGGAGGGGACCCAATCAGCCCCAGCATTTT. It yields the protein CAWRGPNQPQHF.

This chain links TRBV23-1 with TRBJ2-7; D gene unclear. TRBV23-1 is an ORF for which the function is uncertain. With 6 bases removed from V and 3 bases from J, the gap between germline ends came to 9 bases. The CDR3 length is 12 residues. The DNA of the CDR3 is TGCGCCAGCAGCCGCCCGAACTACGAGCAGTACTTC. It is translated as CASSRPNYEQYF.

This clone was seen just once. This chain connects TRBV6-5 to TRBJ2-5; 8 nucleotides align to TRBD1. The CDR3 totals 15 residues. The germline CDR1 and CDR2 sequences are MNHEY and SVGAGI. V lost 5 bases, J lost 2 bases, and 7 bases stayed unmatched. Written as DNA, the CDR3 is TGTGCCAGCAGTCCCCCCCACAGGGGGCAAGAGACCCAGTACTTC. Residues: CASSPPHRGQETQYF.

The rearrangement uses TRBV19 and TRBJ1-5, with D hard to call. V dropped 6 bases and J dropped 5 bases, with 14 bases sitting between them. The CDR3 is made up of 14 amino acids. Germline assignment: CDR1 LNHDA and CDR2 SQIVND (reference sequence). CDR3 in amino acids: CASRGSWRDQPQHF. CDR3 coding DNA: TGTGCCAGTAGAGGCAGCTGGCGGGATCAGCCCCAGCATTTT.

This chain joins TRBV7-3 and TRBJ2-1; perhaps TRBD1 as D (6 bases). Trimming took off 0 bases at V and 3 bases at J, with 9 bases between the two ends. Germline-derived CDR1 and CDR2 are SGHTA and FQGTGA. This CDR3 has 15 amino acids. The CDR3 is CASSLTRGGYNEQFF. The CDR3 DNA follows: TGTGCCAGCAGCTTAACAAGAGGGGGCTACAATGAGCAGTTCTTC.

The CDR3 nucleotides read TGCAGTGCCCCTAGACAGGTTGAAGCTTTCTTT. Translated: CSAPRQVEAFF. The chain links TRBV20-1 to TRBJ1-1; possible D gene TRBD1, 6 bases. This CDR3 comprises 11 residues. The germline gives CDR1 DFQATT, CDR2 SNEGSKA (reference sequence). V lost 6 bases, J lost 7 bases, and 12 bases lay in between.

The chain couples TRBV28 to TRBJ1-3; no firm D call. With 7 bases removed from V and 0 bases from J, the gap between germline ends came to 10 bases. This CDR3 contains 14 residues. Germline V gene lookup returns CDR1 MDHEN and CDR2 SYDVKM. The CDR3 sequence is CASTLGASGNTIYF. For the CDR3, the DNA is TGTGCCAGCACCTTGGGAGCCTCTGGAAACACCATATATTTT. Variable domain in full (rest from reference TRBV28 and TRBJ1-3): DVKVTQSSRYLVKRTGEKVFLECVQDMDHENMFWYRQDPGLGLRLIYFSYDVKMKEKGDIPEGYSVSREKKERFSLILESASTNQTSMYLCASTLGASGNTIYFGEGSWLTVV.

This clone came up a few times. This chain joins TRBV27 and TRBJ1-2; D is perhaps TRBD1 (5 bases). Germline values: CDR1 MNHEY, CDR2 SMNVEV (reference sequence). V was cut by 5 bases and J by 4 bases, with 17 bases left in between. The CDR3 has 15 residues. The CDR3 protein is CASSTFGAGVYGYTF. The DNA for the CDR3 is TGTGCCAGCAGTACCTTCGGGGCGGGGGTCTATGGCTACACCTTC.

This chain connects TRBV4-3 to TRBJ1-4; D gene unclear. Germline V lookup: CDR1 LGHNA, CDR2 YSLEER. V was pared by 1 base and J by 5 bases, with 8 bases between. The CDR3 has 14 amino acids. As DNA, the CDR3 is TGCGCCAGCAGCCAAGGCATTGGGAATGAAAAACTGTTTTTT. Protein product: CASSQGIGNEKLFF.

The V gene is TRBV2, the J gene TRBJ2-2; maybe TRBD1 (6 bases). This CDR3 comprises 16 residues. Deletions cut 5 bases from V and 5 bases from J, with 18 bases between. CDR1 is SNHLY, CDR2 FYNNEI, per germline. Here the CDR3 reads CASSRNRGRGTGELFF. CDR3 bases: TGTGCCAGCAGTCGAAACCGCGGAAGGGGGACCGGGGAGCTGTTTTTT.

The chain recombines TRBV19 with TRBJ1-2; D is possibly TRBD1 (5 bases). V was trimmed by 7 bases and J by 14 bases, leaving 23 bases between them. The CDR3 has 13 residues. CDR1 is LNHDA, CDR2 SQIVND, per germline (reference sequence). CDR3 amino acids: CASTLGPSQLLTF. The CDR3 DNA follows: TGTGCCAGTACCCTGGGGCCCAGCCAACTATTGACCTTC.

CDR3 sequence (DNA): TGTGCCACCAGCAGAGACAGTAATGAAAAACTGTTTTTT. Translated: CATSRDSNEKLFF. This chain joins TRBV15 and TRBJ1-4; D is ambiguous. Trimming removed 0 bases from V and 4 bases from J, with 3 bases in between. The germline V gene encodes CDR1 LNHNV and CDR2 YYDKDF (reference sequence). The CDR3 has 13 residues.